Reported below is one T cell receptor beta chain. Its antigen is not yet known. Base qualities are not at hand, and no much larger clone is one base apart. At the DNA level, this CDR3 is encoded by other sequences in the same sample as well. These data come from a study of beta chain features in type 1 diabetes listed by TCRdb under 2018. Regarding the complete study: Patients and healthy donors did not differ in mean age, gender distribution, total cell number or subset yield. Across all samples, fewer than 130 million sorted cells were examined, and cell number per subset correlated strongly with RNA yield. In the study, TCRB repertoires of sorted circulating CD4+ T cell subsets from recently diagnosed type 1 diabetes patients were compared with those of matched healthy donors. Whereas all 30 or so donors provided naive and central memory subsets, regulatory and stem cell-like memory subsets were isolated from just 8 patients and roughly 8 healthy donors.

The entire isolated RNA was reverse transcribed using the High Capacity cDNA Reverse Transcription Kit, and thus expressed TCRB transcripts were sequenced. Deep immunoSEQ sequencing was performed on naive, central memory and regulatory T cell samples, with an average of around 3.5 million total reads per sample. Sorted cells were lysed in RLT buffer, and RNA was extracted using DNase-treated RNeasy Micro or Mini kits according to cell number. To prevent cross-contamination, each cell subset was processed individually, whereas patient and healthy donor samples were processed jointly. TCRB sequences were amplified from cDNA with the immunoSEQ multiplex PCR, producing 87-bp fragments spanning the CDR3 region. Sequencing of the amplicons was performed on the Illumina HiSeq platform. Processing in the source paper ran as follows. Synthetic template baselines were used to correct PCR bias computationally, reads within Hamming distance 2 were collapsed, and singletons that could not be merged were discarded. Reads were aligned to IMGT to assign V, D and J genes, CDR3 length, and insertions or deletions at six rearrangement sites. Within each subset, clonotype counts were normalized to sorted cell number, after which true diversity and Gini coefficients were computed with the tcR R package. The overlap coefficient, calculated on TCRB nucleotide sequences, was used to quantify repertoire sharing. As a proxy for the pre-selection repertoire, out-of-frame TCRB sequences from naive cells were analyzed. TCRdb obtained this table from immuneACCESS and retained in-frame rearrangements with V and J assigned. These tables miss some clones; where compared with another copy, unresolved V genes account for less than half of the shortfall, and the remainder is unexplained. Clone size and the V and J calls come from that table; the DNA yielded D and trimming. The sample table contains about 330,000 clones; only one count was recorded for roughly 9.6% of them. Of the sample, over 0.015% is held by the ten largest clones.

V is trimmed back by 1 base and J by 0 bases, and the junction contains 2 bases that no gene match accounts for. The CDR3 starts with the cysteine, ends with the phenylalanine, and has 16 residues. CDR3 DNA is the only sequence kept; it has 48 bases, read in frame from the first base. CDR1 and CDR2 (SEHNR, FQNEAQ) derive from the germline V gene (reference sequence). A single peripheral blood draw of roughly 0.11 L on average was collected from each donor into heparinised tubes. A BD FACSAria II was used to sort naive, central memory, regulatory and stem cell-like memory CD4+ T cells with a panel that included CD45RO, CCR7, CD25, CD127, CD95 and CD27. Purity was above 95% for every sorted population. Right away, PBMCs were isolated by Lymphoprep density gradient centrifugation and were stained directly, with no culture step. So that batch effects would be minimized, each experiment stained and sorted samples in pairs, pairing one healthy donor with one patient.

What the work shows at the level of the full study, not this receptor alone: Sequencing cDNA rather than genomic DNA could over-represent highly expressing activated cells, although activation and CD3 levels did not differ between groups. Type 1 diabetes patients showed a moderate but significant shortening of TCRB CDR3 length in all four CD4+ subsets. PCR might favor shorter templates, but patient and control samples were amplified and corrected together, so any skew would affect both groups equally. At VDJ recombination sites, patients with type 1 diabetes made fewer insertions and deleted more nucleotides, a pattern implying thymic rearrangement abnormalities. The naive, central memory and regulatory TCRB repertoires appeared to resemble one another more closely among patients than among healthy donors. Only small numbers of individuals were included in the HLA sub-analyses, which left unresolved whether HLA type had any influence on TCRB rearrangement.

This TCR came from a woman aged 25 to 39 in good health. The receptor chain draws on TRBV7-9 and TRBJ2-2; 7 central bases correspond to TRBD2. Material for sequencing was naive CD4+ T cells from blood. The cell subset or site label, read with the paper, signifies: true naive CD4+ T cells. The nucleotide sequence reads as follows: TGTGCCAGCAGCTTAGGCGGACTAGCGAACACCGGGGAGCTGTTTTTT. The encoded protein is CASSLGGLANTGELFF.